This TCR beta chain was documented in a study of regulatory T cells in long-lasting Graves disease. Investigators prepared the TCR beta libraries by applying iRepertoire HTBI primers and Arm-PCR of CDR3 regions. In the original processing: Overall, samples carried approximately 56 TRBV and 14 TRBJ segments. TCRdb re-derived calls from the multiplex PCR reads in MiXCR, one entry per CDR3 protein. TCRdb, not the authors, supplied the V and J calls. This sample has about 340,000 distinct CDR3 sequences, with around 19% found just once. Described time point: persistent/refractory GD, antithyroid drugs over 5 years with positive TRAb. Following extraction of RNA from PBMCs, that RNA was used to make the TCR library. It was an endocrinology department in Xi'an, China, that provided the patients. V was shortened by 3 bases and J by 0 bases, with 7 bases between the two germline ends. The CDR3 loop spans 14 amino acids.

The sample here was peripheral blood mononuclear cells (PBMCs), taken when the disease was refractory, from a patient treated with antithyroid drugs. V gene TRBV12-3 or TRBV12-4 combines with J gene TRBJ2-3; possibly TRBD1 for D (6 bases). The clonotype comes from a female donor with Graves disease. CDR3: CASSLGASTDTQYF. The CDR3, as DNA: TGTGCCAGCAGTTTGGGGGCGAGCACAGATACGCAGTATTTT.